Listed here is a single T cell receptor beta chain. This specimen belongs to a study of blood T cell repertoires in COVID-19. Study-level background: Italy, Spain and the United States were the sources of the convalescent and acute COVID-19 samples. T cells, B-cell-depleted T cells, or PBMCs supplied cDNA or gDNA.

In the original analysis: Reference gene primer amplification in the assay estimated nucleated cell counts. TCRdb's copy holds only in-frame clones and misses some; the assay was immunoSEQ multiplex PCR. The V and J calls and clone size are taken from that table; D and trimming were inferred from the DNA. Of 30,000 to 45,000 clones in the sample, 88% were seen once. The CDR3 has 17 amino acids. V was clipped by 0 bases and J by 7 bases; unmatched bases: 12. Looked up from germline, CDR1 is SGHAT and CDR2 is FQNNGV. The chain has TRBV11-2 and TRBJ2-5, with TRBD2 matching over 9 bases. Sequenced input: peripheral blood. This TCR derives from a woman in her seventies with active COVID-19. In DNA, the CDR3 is TGTGCCAGCAGCTTAGATCTGTGGCTAGCGGGGTCAGGGACCCAGTACTTC. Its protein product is CASSLDLWLAGSGTQYF.